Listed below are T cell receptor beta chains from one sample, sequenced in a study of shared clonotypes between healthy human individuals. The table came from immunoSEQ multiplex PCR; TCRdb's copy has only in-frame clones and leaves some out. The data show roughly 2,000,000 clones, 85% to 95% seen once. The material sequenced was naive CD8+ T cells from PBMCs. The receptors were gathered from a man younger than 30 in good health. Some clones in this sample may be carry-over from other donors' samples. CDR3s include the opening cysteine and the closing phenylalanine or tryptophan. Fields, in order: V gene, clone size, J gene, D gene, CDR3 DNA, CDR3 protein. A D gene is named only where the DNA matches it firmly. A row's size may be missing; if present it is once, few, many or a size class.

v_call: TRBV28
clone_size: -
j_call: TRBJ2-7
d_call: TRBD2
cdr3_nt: TGTGCCAGCAGTTCCGTGACTAGCGGGAGCTCCTACGAGCAGTACTTC
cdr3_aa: CASSSVTSGSSYEQYF

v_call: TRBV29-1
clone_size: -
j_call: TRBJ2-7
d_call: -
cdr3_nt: TGCAGCGTCCTACCGACTGGCCGGGCCGAGCAGTACTTC
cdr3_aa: CSVLPTGRAEQYF

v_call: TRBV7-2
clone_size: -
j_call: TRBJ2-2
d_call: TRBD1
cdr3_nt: TGTGCCAGCAGCCCTCGGACAGGGATAACCGGGGAGCTGTTTTTT
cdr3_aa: CASSPRTGITGELFF

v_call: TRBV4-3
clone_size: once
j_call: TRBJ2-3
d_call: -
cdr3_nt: TGCGCCAGCAGCCAAGGGTCGATGGATACGCAGTATTTT
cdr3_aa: CASSQGSMDTQYF

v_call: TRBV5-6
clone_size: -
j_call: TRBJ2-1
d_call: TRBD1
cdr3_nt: TGTGCCAGCAGCTTGGCCGGGACAGCATACAATGAGCAGTTCTTC
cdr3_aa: CASSLAGTAYNEQFF

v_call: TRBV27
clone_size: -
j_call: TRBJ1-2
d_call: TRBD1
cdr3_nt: TGTGCCAGCAGTTTCCTACGGGGACAGAACGAGTTCTATGGCTACACCTTC
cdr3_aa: CASSFLRGQNEFYGYTF

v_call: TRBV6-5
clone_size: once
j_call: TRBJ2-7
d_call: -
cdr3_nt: TGTGCCAGCAGTTACTACGGAGACTACGAGCAGTACTTC
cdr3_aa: CASSYYGDYEQYF

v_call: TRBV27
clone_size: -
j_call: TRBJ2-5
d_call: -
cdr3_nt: TGTGCCAGCGCAAACAGGGAGGGTGAAGAGACCCAGTACTTC
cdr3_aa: CASANREGEETQYF

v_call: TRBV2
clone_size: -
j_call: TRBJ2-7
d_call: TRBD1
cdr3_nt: TGTGCCAGCAGGGGCACAGGGGCAGGAATCTACGAGCAGTACTTC
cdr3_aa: CASRGTGAGIYEQYF

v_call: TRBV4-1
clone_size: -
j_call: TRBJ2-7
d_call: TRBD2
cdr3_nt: TGCGCCAGCAGCCTCCGACTAGCGGGGATCTACGAGCAGTACTTC
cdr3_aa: CASSLRLAGIYEQYF

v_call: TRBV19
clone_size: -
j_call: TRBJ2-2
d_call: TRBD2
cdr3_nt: TGTGCCAGTAGTACACTGGGACTAGGGGTCGGGGAGCTGTTTTTT
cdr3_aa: CASSTLGLGVGELFF

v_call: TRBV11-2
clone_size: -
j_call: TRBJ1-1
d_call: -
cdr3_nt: TGTGCCAGCAGCTGGGACGCGGATTACACTGAAGCTTTCTTT
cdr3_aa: CASSWDADYTEAFF

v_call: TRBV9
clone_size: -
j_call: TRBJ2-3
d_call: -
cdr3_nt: TGTGCCAGCAGCGCCGGGTCGCCATATACGCAGTATTTT
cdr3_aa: CASSAGSPYTQYF

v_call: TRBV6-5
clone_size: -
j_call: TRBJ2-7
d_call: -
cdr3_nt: TGTGCCAGCAGTTACTCGGCCGGACAGACCTCCTACGAGCAGTACTTC
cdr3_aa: CASSYSAGQTSYEQYF

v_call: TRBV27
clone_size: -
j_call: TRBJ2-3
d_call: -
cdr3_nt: TGTGCCAGCAGTTCGGGTAGCGTGGCAGATACGCAGTATTTT
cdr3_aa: CASSSGSVADTQYF

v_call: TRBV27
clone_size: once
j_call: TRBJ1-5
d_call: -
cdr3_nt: TGTGCCAGCAGGACACAATATAGCAATCAGCCCCAGCATTTT
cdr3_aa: CASRTQYSNQPQHF